Following are 5 T cell receptor beta chains from one sample sequenced in a study of early T cells in non-severe SARS-CoV-2 infection. Via MiXCR, TCRdb re-called the 5' RACE reads, giving one row per CDR3 protein. The sample carries around 60,000 distinct CDR3 sequences, approximately 12% recorded once. Specimen: whole blood. The receptors stem from an adult who was a healthcare worker with PCR-confirmed SARS-CoV-2 infection or an uninfected control (not recorded which).

This clonotype was counted many times. The chain couples TRBV10-3 to TRBJ2-7; 12 positions agree with TRBD2. The V gene end was trimmed by 8 bases and the J gene end by 3 bases; junction bases not matched to a gene: 2. The germline V gene has CDR1 ENHRY and CDR2 SYGVKD. The CDR3 spans 13 residues. CDR3 in DNA: TGTGCCATCGGGACTAGCGGGCTCTACGAGCAGTACTTC. Its protein is CAIGTSGLYEQYF.

In its sample, this clonotype was seen a few times. Sequence at one end of the junction differs from germline and may be a read error. This sequence joins TRBV3-1 and TRBJ1-2; D not certain. The germline gives CDR1 LGHDT, CDR2 YNNKEL (reference sequence). The CDR3 extends over 13 amino acids. The CDR3 loop reads CVSSQEEVWGYTF. The CDR3 DNA follows: TGTGTCAGCAGCCAAGAGGAGGTCTGGGGCTACACCTTC.

At least ten counts were recorded for this clonotype. The chain couples TRBV7-9 to TRBJ2-2; 11 nucleotides line up with TRBD2. This CDR3 spans 16 amino acids. From germline, CDR1 is SEHNR and CDR2 FQNEAQ (reference sequence). V dropped 6 bases and J dropped 5; count of bases not matched to a gene: 8. The CDR3 nucleotides read TGTGCCAGCAGAGGACCGGGACTAGCGGATACCGGGGAGCTGTTTTTT. This sequence encodes CASRGPGLADTGELFF.

This clonotype was detected many times. The V gene is TRBV29-1, the J gene TRBJ1-1; no clear D gene. V lost 7 bases and J lost 1, with 16 bases in between. Germline V gene lookup returns CDR1 SQVTM and CDR2 ANQGSEA. The CDR3 runs to 14 residues. The CDR3 sequence is CSADRSESNTEAFF. In nucleotides, the CDR3 is TGCAGCGCTGACCGCTCCGAGTCGAACACTGAAGCTTTCTTT.

This clonotype was observed a handful of times. V and J are TRBV30 and TRBJ1-1; tentative D call: TRBD1 (6 bases). V was pared by 1 base and J by 2 bases, with 14 bases between. The CDR3 runs 15 residues. CDR1 GTSNPN and CDR2 SVGIG come from the germline V gene (reference sequence). The CDR3 sequence is CAWSDEYRVNTEAFF. The CDR3 nucleotides read TGTGCCTGGAGTGACGAATACAGGGTTAACACTGAAGCTTTCTTT.